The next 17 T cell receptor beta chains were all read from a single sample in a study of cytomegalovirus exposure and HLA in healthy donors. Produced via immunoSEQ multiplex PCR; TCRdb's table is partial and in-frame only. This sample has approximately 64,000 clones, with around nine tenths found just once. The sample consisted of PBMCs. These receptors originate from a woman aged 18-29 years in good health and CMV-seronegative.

The CDR3 protein is CSATDRAEQYF. In DNA form, the CDR3 reads TGCAGTGCTACGGACAGGGCTGAGCAGTACTTC. The rearrangement joins TRBV20-1 to TRBJ2-7; 8 bases are a match to TRBD1. The CDR3 covers 11 residues. Trimming removed 4 bases from V and 7 bases from J; junction bases left unmatched: 3. Germline CDR1 DFQATT, CDR2 SNEGSKA (reference sequence).

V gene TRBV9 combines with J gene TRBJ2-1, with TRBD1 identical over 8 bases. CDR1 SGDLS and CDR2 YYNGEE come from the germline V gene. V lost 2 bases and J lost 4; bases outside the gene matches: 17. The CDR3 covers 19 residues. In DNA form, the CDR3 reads TGTGCCAGCAGCGTTCGTCCCGGGACAGGCGATAGATATTACAATGAGCAGTTCTTC. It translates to CASSVRPGTGDRYYNEQFF.

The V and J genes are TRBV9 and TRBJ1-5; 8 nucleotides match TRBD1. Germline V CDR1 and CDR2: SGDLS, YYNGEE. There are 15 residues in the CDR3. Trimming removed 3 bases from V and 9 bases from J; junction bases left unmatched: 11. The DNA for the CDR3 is TGTGCCAGCAGCGCAGGGACAGGTGACCGAGGGCCCCAGCATTTT. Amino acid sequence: CASSAGTGDRGPQHF.

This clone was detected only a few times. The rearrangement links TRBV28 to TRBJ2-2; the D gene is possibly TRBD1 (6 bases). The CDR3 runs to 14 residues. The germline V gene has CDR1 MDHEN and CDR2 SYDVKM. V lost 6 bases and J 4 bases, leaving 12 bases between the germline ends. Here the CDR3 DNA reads TGTGCCAGCAGACCACAGGGTTCCACCGGGGAGCTGTTTTTT. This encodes CASRPQGSTGELFF.

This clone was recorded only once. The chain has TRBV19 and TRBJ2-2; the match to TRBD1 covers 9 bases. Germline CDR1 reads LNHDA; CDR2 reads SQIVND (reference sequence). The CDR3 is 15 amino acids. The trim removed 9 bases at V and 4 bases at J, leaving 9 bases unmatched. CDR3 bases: TGTGCCAGCGCCCCCGGGACAGGGATCACCGGGGAGCTGTTTTTT. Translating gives CASAPGTGITGELFF.

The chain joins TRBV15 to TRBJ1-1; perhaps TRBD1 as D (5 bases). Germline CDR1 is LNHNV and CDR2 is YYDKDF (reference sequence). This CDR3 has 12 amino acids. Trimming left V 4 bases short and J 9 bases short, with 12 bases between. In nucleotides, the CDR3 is TGTGCCACCAGCAAAGAGGACAAGAAAGCTTTCTTT. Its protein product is CATSKEDKKAFF.

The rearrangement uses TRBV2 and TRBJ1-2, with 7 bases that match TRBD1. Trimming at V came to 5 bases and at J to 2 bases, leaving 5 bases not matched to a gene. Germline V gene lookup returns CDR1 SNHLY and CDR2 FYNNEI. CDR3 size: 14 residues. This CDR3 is CASSQTGWNYGYTF. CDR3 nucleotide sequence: TGTGCCAGCAGTCAGACAGGGTGGAACTATGGCTACACCTTC.

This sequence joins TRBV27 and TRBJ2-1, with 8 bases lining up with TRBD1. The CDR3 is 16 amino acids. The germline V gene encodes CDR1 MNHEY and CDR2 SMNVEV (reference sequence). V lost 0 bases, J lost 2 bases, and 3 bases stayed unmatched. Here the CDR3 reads CASSLSPQGAYNEQFF. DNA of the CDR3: TGTGCCAGCAGTTTATCACCACAGGGGGCCTACAATGAGCAGTTCTTC.

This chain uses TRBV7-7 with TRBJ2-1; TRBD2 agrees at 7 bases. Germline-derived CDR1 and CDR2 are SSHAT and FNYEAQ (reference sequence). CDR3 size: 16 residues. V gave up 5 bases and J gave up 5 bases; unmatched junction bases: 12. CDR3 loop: CASSPGPRGSHNEQFF. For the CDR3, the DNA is TGTGCCAGCAGCCCAGGGCCGCGGGGGAGTCACAATGAGCAGTTCTTC.

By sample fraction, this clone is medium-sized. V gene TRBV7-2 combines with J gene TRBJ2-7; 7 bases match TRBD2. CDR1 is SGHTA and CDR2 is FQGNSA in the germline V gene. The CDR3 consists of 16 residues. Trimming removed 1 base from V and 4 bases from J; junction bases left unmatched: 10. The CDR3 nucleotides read TGTGCCAGCAGCTTAGACGCGGCGGGAGTCTCTTACGAGCAGTACTTC. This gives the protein CASSLDAAGVSYEQYF.

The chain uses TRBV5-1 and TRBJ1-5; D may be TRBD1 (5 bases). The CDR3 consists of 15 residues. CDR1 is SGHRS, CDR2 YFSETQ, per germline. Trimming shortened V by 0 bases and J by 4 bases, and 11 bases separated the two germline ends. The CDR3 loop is CASSLEAGGNQPQHF. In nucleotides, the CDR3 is TGCGCCAGCAGCTTGGAGGCGGGGGGAAATCAGCCCCAGCATTTT.

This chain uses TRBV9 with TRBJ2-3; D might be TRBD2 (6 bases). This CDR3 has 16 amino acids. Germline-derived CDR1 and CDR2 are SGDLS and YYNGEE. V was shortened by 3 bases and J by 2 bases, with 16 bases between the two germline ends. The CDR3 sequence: CASSASRDLNTDTQYF. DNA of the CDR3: TGTGCCAGCAGCGCATCTAGGGACTTAAACACAGATACGCAGTATTTT.

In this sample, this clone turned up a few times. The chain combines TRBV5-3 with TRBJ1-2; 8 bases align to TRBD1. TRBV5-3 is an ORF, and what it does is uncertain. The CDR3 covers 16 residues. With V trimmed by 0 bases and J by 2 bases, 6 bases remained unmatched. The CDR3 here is CARSLVIRGPNYGYTF. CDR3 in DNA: TGTGCCAGAAGCTTGGTCATCAGGGGGCCGAACTATGGCTACACCTTC.

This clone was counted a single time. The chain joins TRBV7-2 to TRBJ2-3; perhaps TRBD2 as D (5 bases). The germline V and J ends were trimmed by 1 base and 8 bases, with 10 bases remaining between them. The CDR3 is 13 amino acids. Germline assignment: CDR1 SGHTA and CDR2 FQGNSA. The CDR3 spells CASSLEEDSTQYF. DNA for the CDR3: TGTGCCAGCAGCTTAGAGGAGGATAGTACGCAGTATTTT. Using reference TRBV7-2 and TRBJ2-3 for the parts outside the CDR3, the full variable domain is GAGVSQSPSNKVTEKGKDVELRCDPISGHTALYWYRQSLGQGLEFLIYFQGNSAPDKSGLPSDRFSAERTGGSVSTLTIQRTQQEDSAVYLCASSLEEDSTQYFGPGTRLTVL.

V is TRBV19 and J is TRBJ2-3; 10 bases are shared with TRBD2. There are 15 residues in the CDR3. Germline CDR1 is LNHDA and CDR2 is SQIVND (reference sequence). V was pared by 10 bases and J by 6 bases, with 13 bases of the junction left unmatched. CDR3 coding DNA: TGTGCCACCCTGGGGGAAGCGGGGGGGTACGATACGCAGTATTTT. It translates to CATLGEAGGYDTQYF.

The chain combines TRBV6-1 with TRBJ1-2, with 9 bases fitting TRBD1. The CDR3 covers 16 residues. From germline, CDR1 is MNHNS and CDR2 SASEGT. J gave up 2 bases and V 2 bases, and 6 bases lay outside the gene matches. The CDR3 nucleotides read TGTGCCAGCAGTGAAATTGGGACAGGGTTAAACTATGGCTACACCTTC. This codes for CASSEIGTGLNYGYTF.

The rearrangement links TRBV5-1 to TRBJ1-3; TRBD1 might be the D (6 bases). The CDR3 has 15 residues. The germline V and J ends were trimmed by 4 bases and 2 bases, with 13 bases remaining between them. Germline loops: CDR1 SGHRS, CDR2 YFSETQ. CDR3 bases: TGCGCCAGCAGCGACCACAGGGTAGCTGGAAACACCATATATTTT. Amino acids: CASSDHRVAGNTIYF. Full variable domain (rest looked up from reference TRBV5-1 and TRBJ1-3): KAGVTQTPRYLIKTRGQQVTLSCSPISGHRSVSWYQQTPGQGLQFLFEYFSETQRNKGNFPGRFSGRQFSNSRSEMNVSTLELGDSALYLCASSDHRVAGNTIYFGEGSWLTVV.